The sequence of this TCR beta chain was determined in a study of regulatory T cells in long-lasting Graves disease. Building the TCR beta libraries relied on iRepertoire HTBI primers, and CDR3 regions underwent Arm-PCR. Using its own MiXCR run on the multiplex PCR reads, TCRdb lists one record per CDR3 protein. The table lists roughly 520,000 distinct CDR3 sequences, 12% of them singletons. Regarding time point: newly diagnosed GD, antithyroid drugs for less than 3 months. The authors made the TCR library using RNA they extracted from PBMCs. Separately, the same data were catalogued under a study of T cells in Graves' hyperthyroidism and ophthalmopathy.

The specimen was peripheral blood mononuclear cells (PBMCs), collected at new diagnosis, from a patient treated with antithyroid drugs. This receptor was obtained from a woman aged 25 to 39 with Graves disease.

For the CDR3, the DNA is TGTGCCAGCAGGGGGGGGGTAGGGACAGATACGCAGTATTTT. This translates into CASRGGVGTDTQYF. The chain has TRBV12-3 or TRBV12-4 and TRBJ2-3; 7 positions match TRBD2. This CDR3 spans 14 amino acids. Trimming at V came to 6 bases and at J to 3 bases, leaving 6 bases not matched to a gene.